This T cell receptor beta chain was documented in a study of blood T cell repertoires in COVID-19. In the study overall: T cells, B-cell-depleted T cells, or PBMCs provided the cDNA or gDNA that served as material.

Per germline, CDR1 SEHNR and CDR2 FQNEAQ (reference sequence). The CDR3 loop spans 13 amino acids. V was trimmed by 4 bases and J by 2 bases, leaving 6 bases between them. Clones were read by immunoSEQ multiplex PCR, and TCRdb kept only the in-frame ones, dropping some. Here the sample spans a few hundred thousand clones, 75% to 90% being singletons. Regarding this clone: Other nucleotide sequences in the sample specify the same CDR3.

The source material was peripheral blood. The source of this sequence is a woman aged 55-69 years with COVID-19, enrolled during active disease. This rearrangement joins TRBV7-9 to TRBJ1-5; unclear D gene. This CDR3 reads CASSSTGNQPQHF. The CDR3, as DNA: TGTGCCAGCAGCTCCACAGGCAATCAGCCCCAGCATTTT.